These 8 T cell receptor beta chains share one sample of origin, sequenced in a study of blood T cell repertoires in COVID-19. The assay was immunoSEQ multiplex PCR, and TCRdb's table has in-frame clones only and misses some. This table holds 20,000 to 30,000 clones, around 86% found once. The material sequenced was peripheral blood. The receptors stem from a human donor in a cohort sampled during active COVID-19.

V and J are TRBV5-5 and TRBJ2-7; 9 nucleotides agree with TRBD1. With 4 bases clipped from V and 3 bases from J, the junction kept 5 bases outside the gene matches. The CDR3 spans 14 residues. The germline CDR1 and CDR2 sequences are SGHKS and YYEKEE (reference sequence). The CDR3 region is CASSTGQGLYEQYF. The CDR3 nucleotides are TGTGCCAGCAGCACGGGACAGGGTCTCTACGAGCAGTACTTC.

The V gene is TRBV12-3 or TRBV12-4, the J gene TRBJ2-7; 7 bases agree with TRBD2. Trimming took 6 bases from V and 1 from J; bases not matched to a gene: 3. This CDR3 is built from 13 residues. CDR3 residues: CASRPGGSYEQYF. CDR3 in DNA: TGTGCCAGCAGGCCCGGGGGGTCCTACGAGCAGTACTTC.

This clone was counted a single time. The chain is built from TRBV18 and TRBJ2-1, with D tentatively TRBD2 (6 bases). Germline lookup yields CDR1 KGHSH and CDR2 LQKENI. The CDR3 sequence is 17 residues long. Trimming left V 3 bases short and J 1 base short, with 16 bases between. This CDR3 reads CASSPGTALVSYNEQFF. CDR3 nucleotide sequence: TGTGCCAGCTCACCCGGGACTGCACTAGTTTCCTACAATGAGCAGTTCTTC.

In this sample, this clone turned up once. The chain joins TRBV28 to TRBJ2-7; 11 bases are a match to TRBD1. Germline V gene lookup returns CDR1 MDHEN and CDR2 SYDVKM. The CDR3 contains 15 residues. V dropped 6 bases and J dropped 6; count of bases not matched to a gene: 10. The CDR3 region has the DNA TGTGCCAGCAGCACGCCCGGGACAGGGGGAGGCGAGCAGTACTTC. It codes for CASSTPGTGGGEQYF.

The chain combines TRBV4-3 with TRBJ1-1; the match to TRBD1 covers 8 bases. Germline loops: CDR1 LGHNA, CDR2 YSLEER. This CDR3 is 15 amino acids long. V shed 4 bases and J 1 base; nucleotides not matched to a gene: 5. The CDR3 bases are TGCGCCAGCAGCCGTACTACAGGGGGGAACACTGAAGCTTTCTTT. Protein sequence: CASSRTTGGNTEAFF.

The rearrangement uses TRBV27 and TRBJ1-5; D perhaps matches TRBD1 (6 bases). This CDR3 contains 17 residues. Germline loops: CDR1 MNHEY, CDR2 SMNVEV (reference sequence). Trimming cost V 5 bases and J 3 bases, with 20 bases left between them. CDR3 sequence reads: CASSRQTGTSPNQPQHF. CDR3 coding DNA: TGTGCCAGCAGTCGACAGACAGGTACGAGTCCCAATCAGCCCCAGCATTTT.

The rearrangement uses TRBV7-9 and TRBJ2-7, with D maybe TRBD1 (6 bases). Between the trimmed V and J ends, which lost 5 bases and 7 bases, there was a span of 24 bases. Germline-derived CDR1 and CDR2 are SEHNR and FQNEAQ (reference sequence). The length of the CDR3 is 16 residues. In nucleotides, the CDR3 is TGTGCCAGCAGCGTCACAGGGAATCCGAGGGTGACTGAGCAGTACTTC. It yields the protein CASSVTGNPRVTEQYF.

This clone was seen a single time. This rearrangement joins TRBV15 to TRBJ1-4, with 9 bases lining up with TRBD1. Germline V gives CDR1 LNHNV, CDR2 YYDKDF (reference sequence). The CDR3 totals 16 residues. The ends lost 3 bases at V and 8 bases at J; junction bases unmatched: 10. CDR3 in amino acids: CATSRRGGQGNEKLFF. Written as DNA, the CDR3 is TGTGCCACCAGCAGGAGGGGGGGACAGGGTAACGAAAAACTGTTTTTT.